A selection of T cell receptor beta chains follows, all from one sample in a study of T-cell memory formation after mild COVID-19. Each CDR3 protein is one row after TCRdb ran MiXCR on the 5' RACE reads. The table records about 470,000 distinct CDR3 sequences, 15% to 20% of them present only once. Sequencing input: PBMCs or a T cell subset sorted from them (not recorded which). The receptors were sampled from an adult woman who had mild COVID-19 (a few samples of this study predate the infection). Cell type and time point are not known. CDR3s include the opening cysteine and the closing phenylalanine or tryptophan. The D gene is left open where the match is weak. Clone size is stated in some rows and not others, as once, few, many or a class when expanded.

clone_size: -; j_call: TRBJ1-1; v_call: TRBV12-3/TRBV12-4; d_call: -; cdr3_aa: CASSFTGGMGTEAFF; cdr3_nt: TGTGCCAGCAGTTTCACGGGGGGCATGGGTACTGAAGCTTTCTTT
clone_size: few; j_call: TRBJ2-5; v_call: TRBV3-1; d_call: -; cdr3_aa: CASSQGWTGAETQYF; cdr3_nt: TGTGCCAGCAGCCAAGGTTGGACTGGGGCTGAGACCCAGTACTTC
clone_size: few; j_call: TRBJ1-6; v_call: TRBV3-1; d_call: TRBD1; cdr3_aa: CASSSDRGNSPLHF; cdr3_nt: TGTGCCAGCAGCTCCGACAGGGGAAATTCACCCCTCCACTTT
clone_size: many; j_call: TRBJ2-1; v_call: TRBV5-1; d_call: -; cdr3_aa: CASSLDRADGNNEQFF; cdr3_nt: TGCGCCAGCAGCTTGGATCGGGCGGACGGGAACAATGAGCAGTTCTTC
clone_size: few; j_call: TRBJ2-7; v_call: TRBV7-9; d_call: TRBD2; cdr3_aa: CASSRAGVVEQYF; cdr3_nt: TGTGCCAGCAGCAGAGCGGGAGTAGTTGAGCAGTACTTC
clone_size: -; j_call: TRBJ2-7; v_call: TRBV7-9; d_call: -; cdr3_aa: CASSSTPAEQYF; cdr3_nt: TGTGCCAGCAGCTCGACGCCTGCTGAGCAGTACTTC
clone_size: few; j_call: TRBJ2-7; v_call: TRBV27; d_call: TRBD2; cdr3_aa: CASSSLAGGVYEQYF; cdr3_nt: TGTGCCAGCAGTTCGCTAGCGGGGGGGGTGTACGAGCAGTACTTC
clone_size: -; j_call: TRBJ2-3; v_call: TRBV29-1; d_call: TRBD2; cdr3_aa: CSASTFSGGGRGTDTQYF; cdr3_nt: TGCAGCGCCTCAACCTTTAGCGGGGGGGGCCGGGGCACAGATACGCAGTATTTT
clone_size: few; j_call: TRBJ1-2; v_call: TRBV4-3; d_call: TRBD1; cdr3_aa: CASSQDLRGDGYTF; cdr3_nt: TGCGCCAGCAGCCAAGATCTCAGGGGGGATGGCTACACCTTC
clone_size: few; j_call: TRBJ2-3; v_call: TRBV5-1; d_call: -; cdr3_aa: CASSTGSLSTDTQYF; cdr3_nt: TGCGCCAGCAGCACCGGGAGCCTCAGCACAGATACGCAGTATTTT
clone_size: -; j_call: TRBJ1-1; v_call: TRBV15; d_call: TRBD1; cdr3_aa: CATSLDRAPQNTEAFF; cdr3_nt: TGTGCCACCAGCCTAGACAGGGCGCCTCAGAACACTGAAGCTTTCTTT
clone_size: -; j_call: TRBJ1-1; v_call: TRBV4-1; d_call: -; cdr3_aa: CASSQPWGAEAFF; cdr3_nt: TGCGCCAGCAGCCAACCCTGGGGGGCTGAAGCTTTCTTT
clone_size: -; j_call: TRBJ1-2; v_call: TRBV19; d_call: -; cdr3_aa: CASSITGTENYGYTF; cdr3_nt: TGTGCCAGTAGTATAACCGGGACGGAGAACTATGGCTACACCTTC
clone_size: few; j_call: TRBJ2-1; v_call: TRBV6-1; d_call: -; cdr3_aa: CASSAGWGRDEQFF; cdr3_nt: TGTGCCAGCAGCGCCGGGTGGGGTAGAGATGAGCAGTTCTTC
clone_size: few; j_call: TRBJ2-1; v_call: TRBV5-4; d_call: TRBD2; cdr3_aa: CASSLGAGGYSYNEQFF; cdr3_nt: TGTGCCAGCAGCTTGGGAGCGGGGGGATACTCCTACAATGAGCAGTTCTTC
clone_size: -; j_call: TRBJ1-5; v_call: TRBV6-1; d_call: -; cdr3_aa: CASSPGGNNQPQHF; cdr3_nt: TGTGCCAGCAGCCCTGGTGGGAACAATCAGCCCCAGCATTTT
clone_size: -; j_call: TRBJ2-7; v_call: TRBV18; d_call: -; cdr3_aa: CASSPQTGTDPYEQYF; cdr3_nt: TGTGCCAGCTCACCTCAGACCGGGACGGATCCCTACGAGCAGTACTTC
clone_size: many; j_call: TRBJ2-7; v_call: TRBV3-1; d_call: TRBD2; cdr3_aa: CASSFLTSGYSYEQYF; cdr3_nt: TGTGCCAGCAGCTTTCTGACTAGCGGGTACTCCTACGAGCAGTACTTC
clone_size: few; j_call: TRBJ2-7; v_call: TRBV5-6; d_call: TRBD1; cdr3_aa: CASSRQGSFSYEQYF; cdr3_nt: TGTGCCAGCAGCCGACAGGGGTCTTTCTCCTACGAGCAGTACTTC
clone_size: few; j_call: TRBJ2-7; v_call: TRBV15; d_call: -; cdr3_aa: CATSRGGEQSKQYF; cdr3_nt: TGTGCCACCAGCAGAGGAGGGGAACAGAGTAAGCAGTACTTC
clone_size: few; j_call: TRBJ2-3; v_call: TRBV19; d_call: -; cdr3_aa: CASNDGSTDTQYF; cdr3_nt: TGTGCCAGTAATGATGGCAGCACAGATACGCAGTATTTT
clone_size: few; j_call: TRBJ1-5; v_call: TRBV3-1; d_call: TRBD1; cdr3_aa: CASSPTGARNQPQHF; cdr3_nt: TGTGCCAGCAGTCCTACAGGGGCGAGGAATCAGCCCCAGCATTTT
clone_size: -; j_call: TRBJ2-1; v_call: TRBV29-1; d_call: TRBD1; cdr3_aa: CSLVDEDREYNEQFF; cdr3_nt: TGCAGCCTTGTGGATGAGGACAGGGAGTACAATGAGCAGTTCTTC
clone_size: few; j_call: TRBJ2-7; v_call: TRBV20-1; d_call: TRBD1; cdr3_aa: CSARTLGQGYEQYF; cdr3_nt: TGCAGTGCTAGAACGTTGGGACAGGGCTACGAGCAGTACTTC
clone_size: -; j_call: TRBJ1-1; v_call: TRBV11-2; d_call: -; cdr3_aa: CASSPLTGWIPEAFF; cdr3_nt: TGTGCCAGCAGCCCGTTGACAGGTTGGATCCCTGAAGCTTTCTTT
clone_size: few; j_call: TRBJ2-5; v_call: TRBV5-5; d_call: TRBD1; cdr3_aa: CASRIGGQNIQETQYF; cdr3_nt: TGTGCCAGCAGGATTGGGGGACAGAACATCCAAGAGACCCAGTACTTC
clone_size: -; j_call: TRBJ2-3; v_call: TRBV20-1; d_call: -; cdr3_aa: CSARERQGTDTQYF; cdr3_nt: TGCAGTGCTAGAGAGAGGCAGGGCACAGATACGCAGTATTTT
clone_size: -; j_call: TRBJ1-2; v_call: TRBV5-1; d_call: -; cdr3_aa: CASSLALSDIYGYTF; cdr3_nt: TGCGCCAGCAGCTTGGCTTTGTCAGATATCTATGGCTACACCTTC